This T cell receptor beta chain was sequenced for a study of cytomegalovirus exposure and HLA in healthy donors. Points from the study as a whole: The CMV antigen specificity of a few CMV-associated chains was confirmed through in vitro analysis.

Profiled with immunoSEQ multiplex PCR; TCRdb holds only in-frame clones, not every one. The sample includes tens of thousands of clones, 90% to 95% of them seen just once. As to this clone: Antigen specificity is unknown.

The V and J ends lost 6 bases and 2 bases respectively, with 22 bases between them. Germline assignment: CDR1 MDHEN and CDR2 SYDVKM. CDR3 length equals 17 residues. The sequencing input was PBMCs. This chain connects TRBV28 to TRBJ2-5; D remains unclear. This receptor was obtained from a woman aged 25-40 years in good health and CMV-seropositive. The CDR3 region is CASSLPDKKTWQETQYF. CDR3 bases: TGTGCCAGCAGCTTGCCCGATAAAAAAACATGGCAAGAGACCCAGTACTTC.